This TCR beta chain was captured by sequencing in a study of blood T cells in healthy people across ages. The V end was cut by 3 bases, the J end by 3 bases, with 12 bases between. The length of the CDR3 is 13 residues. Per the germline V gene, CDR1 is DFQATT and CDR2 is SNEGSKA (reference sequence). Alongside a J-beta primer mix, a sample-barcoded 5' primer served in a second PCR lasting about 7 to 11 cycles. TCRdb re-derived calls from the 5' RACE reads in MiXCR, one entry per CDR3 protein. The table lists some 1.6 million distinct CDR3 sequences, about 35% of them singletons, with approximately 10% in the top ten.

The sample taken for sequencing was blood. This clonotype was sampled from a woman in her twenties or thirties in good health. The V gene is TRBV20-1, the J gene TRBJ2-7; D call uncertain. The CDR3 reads CSARNRGYYEQYF. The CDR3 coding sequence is TGCAGTGCTAGGAACAGAGGCTACTACGAGCAGTACTTC.